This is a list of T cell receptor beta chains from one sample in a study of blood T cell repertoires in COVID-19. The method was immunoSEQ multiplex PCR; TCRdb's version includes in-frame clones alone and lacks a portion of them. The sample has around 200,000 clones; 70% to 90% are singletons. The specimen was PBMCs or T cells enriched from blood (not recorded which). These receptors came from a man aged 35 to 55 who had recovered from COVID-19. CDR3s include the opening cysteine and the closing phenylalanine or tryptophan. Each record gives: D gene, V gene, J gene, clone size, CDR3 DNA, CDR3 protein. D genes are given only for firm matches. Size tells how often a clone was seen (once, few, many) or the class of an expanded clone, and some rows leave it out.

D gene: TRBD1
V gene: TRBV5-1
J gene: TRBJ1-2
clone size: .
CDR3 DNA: TGCGCCAGCAGCTTGCCCGGGACAGCAGGCTACACCTTC
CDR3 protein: CASSLPGTAGYTF

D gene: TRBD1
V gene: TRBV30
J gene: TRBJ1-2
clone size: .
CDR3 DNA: TGTGCCGCTCCGACAGGGGCCAACTATGGCTACACCTTC
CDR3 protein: CAAPTGANYGYTF

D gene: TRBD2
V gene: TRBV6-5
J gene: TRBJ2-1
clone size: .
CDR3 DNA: TGTGCCAGCAGTCCCGGGACTAGGCCAAATGAGCAGTTCTTC
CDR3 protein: CASSPGTRPNEQFF

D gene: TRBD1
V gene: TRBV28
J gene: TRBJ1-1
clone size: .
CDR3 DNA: TGTGCCAGCAGTCTAGGGGGCAAAGCTTTCTTT
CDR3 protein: CASSLGGKAFF

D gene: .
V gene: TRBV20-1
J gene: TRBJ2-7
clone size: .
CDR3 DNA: TGCAGTGCTTTAGTCAATTACGAGCAGTACTTC
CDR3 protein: CSALVNYEQYF

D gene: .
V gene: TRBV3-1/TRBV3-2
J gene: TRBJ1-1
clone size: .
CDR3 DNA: TGTGCCAGCAGCCTAACGGGGGGGAGTAACACTGAAGCTTTCTTT
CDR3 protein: CASSLTGGSNTEAFF

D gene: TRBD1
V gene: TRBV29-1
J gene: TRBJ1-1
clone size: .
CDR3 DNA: TGCAGCGTTCCGCCAGGGACAGGTGAAGCTTTCTTT
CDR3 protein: CSVPPGTGEAFF

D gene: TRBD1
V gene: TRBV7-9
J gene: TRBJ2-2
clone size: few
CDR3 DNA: TGTGCCAGCAGCACTCAGGGGGCGGTTGCCACCGGGGAGCTGTTTTTT
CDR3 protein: CASSTQGAVATGELFF

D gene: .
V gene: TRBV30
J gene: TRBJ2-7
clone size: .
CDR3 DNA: TGTGCCTGGAGGGGTGCGGGGGCAGGGCTTGAGCAGTACTTC
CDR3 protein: CAWRGAGAGLEQYF

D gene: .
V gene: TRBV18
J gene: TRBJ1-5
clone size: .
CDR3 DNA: TGTGCCAGCTCAACATCGCAGGAGCCCCAGCATTTT
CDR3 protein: CASSTSQEPQHF

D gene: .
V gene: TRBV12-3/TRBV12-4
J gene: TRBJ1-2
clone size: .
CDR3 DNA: TGTGCCAGCAGGGAGACGGATGGCTACACCTTC
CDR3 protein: CASRETDGYTF

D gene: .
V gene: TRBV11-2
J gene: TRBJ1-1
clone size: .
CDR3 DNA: TGTGCCAGCAGCTTAAAGGACATTAGAAAGGTGAACACTGAAGCTTTCTTT
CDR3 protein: CASSLKDIRKVNTEAFF

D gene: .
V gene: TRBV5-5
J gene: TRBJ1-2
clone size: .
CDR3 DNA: TGTGCCAGCAGCGCGGCCTCAGTCCCGTTCTATGGCTACACCTTC
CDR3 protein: CASSAASVPFYGYTF

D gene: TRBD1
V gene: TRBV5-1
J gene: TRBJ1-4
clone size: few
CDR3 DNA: TGCGCCAGCAGCTTGGTATCGGAGGGGGCGCGGGAAAAACTGTTTTTT
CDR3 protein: CASSLVSEGAREKLFF

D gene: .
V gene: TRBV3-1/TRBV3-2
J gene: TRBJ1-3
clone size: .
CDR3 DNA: TGTGCCAGCAGCCAGGGGAGGGGGAATCGGGTCTCTGGAAACACCATATATTTT
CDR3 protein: CASSQGRGNRVSGNTIYF

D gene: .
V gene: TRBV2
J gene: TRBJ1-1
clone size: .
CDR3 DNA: TGTGCCAGCCTATTAGACAGGCAGGGCACTGAAGCTTTCTTT
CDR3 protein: CASLLDRQGTEAFF

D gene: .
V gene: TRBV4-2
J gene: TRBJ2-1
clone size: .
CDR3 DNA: TGTGCCAGCAGCCAAGCGTTAGCCACCTACAATGAGCAGTTCTTC
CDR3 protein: CASSQALATYNEQFF

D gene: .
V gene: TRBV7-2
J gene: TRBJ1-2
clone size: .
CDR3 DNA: TGTGCCAGCAGCTTAGCGAAGGGGTCTGGCTACACCTTC
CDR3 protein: CASSLAKGSGYTF

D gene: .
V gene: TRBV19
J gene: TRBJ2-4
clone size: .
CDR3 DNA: TGTGCCAGTGCCACCGGGGTCCTCAAAAACATTCAGTACTTC
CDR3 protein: CASATGVLKNIQYF

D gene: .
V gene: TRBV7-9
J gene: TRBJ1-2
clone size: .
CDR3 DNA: TGTGCCAGCGGAGCCTGGATCGCCGAGGGCTACACCTTC
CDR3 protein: CASGAWIAEGYTF

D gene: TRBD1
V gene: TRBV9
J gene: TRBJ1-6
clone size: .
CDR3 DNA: TGTGCCACCTCTCGACAGGGGGATAATTCACCCCTCCACTTT
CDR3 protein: CATSRQGDNSPLHF

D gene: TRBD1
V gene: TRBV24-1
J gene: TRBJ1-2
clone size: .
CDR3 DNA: TGTGCCACCAGTATTGCCGGGACAGGGAGGGGTGGCTACACCTTC
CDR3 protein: CATSIAGTGRGGYTF

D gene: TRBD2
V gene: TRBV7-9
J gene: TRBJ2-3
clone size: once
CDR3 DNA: TGTGCCAGCAGCCTCCGGACTAGCGGGAGAGATACGCAGTATTTT
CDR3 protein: CASSLRTSGRDTQYF

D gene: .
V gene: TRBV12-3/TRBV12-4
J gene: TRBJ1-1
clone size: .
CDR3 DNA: TGTGCCAGCGTGGAGGGGAACACTGAAGCTTTCTTT
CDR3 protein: CASVEGNTEAFF

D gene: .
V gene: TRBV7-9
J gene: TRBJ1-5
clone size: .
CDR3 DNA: TGTGCCAGCAGCCGGGGGTCGGGCAATCAGCCCCAGCATTTT
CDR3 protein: CASSRGSGNQPQHF

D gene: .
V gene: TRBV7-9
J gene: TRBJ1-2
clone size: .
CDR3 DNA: TGTGCCAGCAGCTACTCTCAACAGGGTCATGGCTACACCTTC
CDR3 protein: CASSYSQQGHGYTF

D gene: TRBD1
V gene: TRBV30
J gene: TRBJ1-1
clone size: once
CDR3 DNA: TGTGCCTGGAGTGTTCAGGGGGTGACTGAAGCTTTCTTT
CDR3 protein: CAWSVQGVTEAFF

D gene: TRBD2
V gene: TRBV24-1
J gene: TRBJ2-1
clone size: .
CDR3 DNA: TGTGCCACCAGCCACGGTCCGGGACTAGCGGCGGTTAGCTCCTACAATGAGCAGTTCTTC
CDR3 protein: CATSHGPGLAAVSSYNEQFF

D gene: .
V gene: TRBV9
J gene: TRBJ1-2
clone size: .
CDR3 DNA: TGTGCCAGCAGCGTACGGGACTATGGCTACACCTTC
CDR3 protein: CASSVRDYGYTF

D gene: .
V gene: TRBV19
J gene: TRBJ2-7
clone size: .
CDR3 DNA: TGTGCCACCGCAGGACACCTCTACGAGCAGTACTTC
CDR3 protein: CATAGHLYEQYF

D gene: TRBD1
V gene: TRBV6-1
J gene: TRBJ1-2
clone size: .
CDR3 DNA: TGTGCCAGCAGTGATGGGACAGGGATATATGGCTACACCTTC
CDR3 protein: CASSDGTGIYGYTF

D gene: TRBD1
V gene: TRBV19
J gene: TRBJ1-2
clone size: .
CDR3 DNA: TGTGCCAGTAACCCGGGACAGGTTAACTATGGCTACACCTTC
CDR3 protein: CASNPGQVNYGYTF

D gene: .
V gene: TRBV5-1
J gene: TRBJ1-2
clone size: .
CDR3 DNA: TGCGCCAGCAGACAGGGAGAGAGTGGCTACACCTTC
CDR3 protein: CASRQGESGYTF

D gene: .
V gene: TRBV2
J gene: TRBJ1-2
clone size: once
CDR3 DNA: TGTGCCAGCAGCTCCAGGGAATTTGATGGCTACACCTTC
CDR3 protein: CASSSREFDGYTF

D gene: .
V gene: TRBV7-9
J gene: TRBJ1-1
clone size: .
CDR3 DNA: TGTGCCAGCAGCTTGGGGAGGGGAACTCACACTGAAGCTTTCTTT
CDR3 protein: CASSLGRGTHTEAFF

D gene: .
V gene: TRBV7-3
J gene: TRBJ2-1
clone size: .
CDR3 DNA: TGTGCCAGCAGCCCCAGTGGGGGCGGTAATGAGCAGTTCTTC
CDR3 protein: CASSPSGGGNEQFF

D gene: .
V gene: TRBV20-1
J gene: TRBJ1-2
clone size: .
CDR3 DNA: TGCAGTGCTAGTTCGGGATTCTTAGACTATGGCTACACCTTC
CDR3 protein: CSASSGFLDYGYTF

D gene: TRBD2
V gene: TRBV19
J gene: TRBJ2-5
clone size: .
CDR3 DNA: TGTGCCAGTAGTATAGCGACTAGCGGGGGGGCGGAGACCCAGTACTTC
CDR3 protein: CASSIATSGGAETQYF

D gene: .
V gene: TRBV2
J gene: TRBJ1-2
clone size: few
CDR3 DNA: TGTGCCAGCAGTGAAGGTCGGGGGGGCTACACCTTC
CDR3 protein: CASSEGRGGYTF

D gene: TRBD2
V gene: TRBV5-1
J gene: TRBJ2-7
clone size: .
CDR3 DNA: TGCGCCAGCCGCTATAGCGGGAGTGGGGAGCAGTACTTC
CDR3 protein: CASRYSGSGEQYF

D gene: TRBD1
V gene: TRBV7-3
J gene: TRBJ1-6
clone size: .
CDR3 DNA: TGTGCCAGCAGCCTAACAGGGGCAAATTCACCCCTCCACTTT
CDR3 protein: CASSLTGANSPLHF

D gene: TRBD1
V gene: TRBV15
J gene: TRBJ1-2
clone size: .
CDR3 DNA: TGTGCCACCAGCAGGGGACAGTTTGCTGGCTACACCTTC
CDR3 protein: CATSRGQFAGYTF

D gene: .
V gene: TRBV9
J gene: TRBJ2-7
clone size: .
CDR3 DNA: TGTGCCAGCAGCGTAGGAGGGAACTACGAGCAGTACTTC
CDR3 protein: CASSVGGNYEQYF

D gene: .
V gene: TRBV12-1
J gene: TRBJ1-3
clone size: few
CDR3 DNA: TGTGCCAGCAGCTTTGCCTGTTCCGGGCAGGGCAGTTTTGTACCTGGAAACACCATATATTTT
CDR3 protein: CASSFACSGQGSFVPGNTIYF

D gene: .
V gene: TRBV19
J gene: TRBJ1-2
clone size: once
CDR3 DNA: TGTGCCAGTAGTCAGGGACTTCTCTATGGCTACACCTTC
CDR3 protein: CASSQGLLYGYTF